A selection of T cell receptor beta chains follows, all from one sample in a study of blood T cell repertoires in COVID-19. Assay used: immunoSEQ multiplex PCR; TCRdb lists only in-frame clones, some missing. Here the sample spans 150,000 to 200,000 clones, approximately 91% being singletons. The sample comprised peripheral blood. The receptor set was obtained from a man between 65 and 85 years old with active or convalescent COVID-19. CDR3s include the opening cysteine and the closing phenylalanine or tryptophan. Each record gives: D gene, clone size, V gene, J gene, CDR3 protein, CDR3 DNA. A D gene is named only where the DNA matches it firmly. Some rows mark clone size as missing; the rest say once, few, many or name a class of expanded clone.

>NA|NA|TRBV28|TRBJ1-6
CASTLGTSPTTSLHF
TGTGCCAGCACCCTCGGTACGAGCCCAACCACGTCCCTCCACTTT
>TRBD2|NA|TRBV5-1|TRBJ2-7
CASSPILAGLLEQYF
TGCGCCAGCAGCCCCATACTAGCGGGACTCCTCGAGCAGTACTTC
>NA|NA|TRBV7-8|TRBJ1-3
CASRRTVDSGNTIYF
TGTGCCAGCAGACGAACGGTCGACTCTGGAAACACCATATATTTT
>NA|NA|TRBV19|TRBJ2-1
CASRGHGRGNEQFF
TGTGCCAGTAGGGGGCACGGGCGGGGCAATGAGCAGTTCTTC
>NA|NA|TRBV21-1|TRBJ1-2
CASSPGGCSPGNYGYTF
TGTGCCAGCAGCCCGGGGGGCTGTAGCCCCGGCAACTATGGCTACACCTTC
>TRBD1|once|TRBV28|TRBJ1-4
CASSLPQGAKEKLFF
TGTGCCAGCAGTCTCCCACAGGGGGCAAAGGAAAAACTGTTTTTT
>NA|once|TRBV6-4|TRBJ1-1
CASSVNAGNTEAFF
TGTGCCAGCAGTGTTAACGCAGGGAACACTGAAGCTTTCTTT
>TRBD1|NA|TRBV5-5|TRBJ2-7
CASSPIIGQGFYEQYF
TGTGCCAGCAGCCCAATAATAGGACAGGGGTTCTACGAGCAGTACTTC
>TRBD1|NA|TRBV30|TRBJ1-2
CAWSDRGDGYTF
TGTGCCTGGAGTGACAGGGGGGATGGCTACACCTTC
>NA|NA|TRBV9|TRBJ2-2
CASSVGAANTGELFF
TGTGCCAGCAGCGTAGGCGCGGCTAACACCGGGGAGCTGTTTTTT
>NA|NA|TRBV27|TRBJ2-7
CASSPGQGAYEQYF
TGTGCCAGCAGTCCGGGACAAGGAGCCTACGAGCAGTACTTC
>NA|NA|TRBV6-5|TRBJ2-7
CASSYSRLNSYEQYF
TGTGCCAGCAGTTACTCGAGGCTGAACTCCTACGAGCAGTACTTC
>NA|NA|TRBV18|TRBJ1-2
CASSPDRIHGYTF
TGTGCCAGCTCGCCCGACAGGATTCATGGCTACACCTTC
>NA|NA|TRBV5-1|TRBJ1-1
CASSPDISDTEAFF
TGCGCCAGCAGCCCGGACATCTCGGACACTGAAGCTTTCTTT
>TRBD2|NA|TRBV27|TRBJ2-7
CASSRRGGGQPYEQYF
TGTGCCAGCAGCCGTCGGGGGGGCGGACAACCCTACGAGCAGTACTTC
>TRBD2|NA|TRBV18|TRBJ2-7
CASSPQRGEKYF
TGTGCCAGCTCACCCCAGCGGGGGGAAAAGTACTTC
>NA|NA|TRBV5-1|TRBJ1-2
CASSLDSQYGYTF
TGCGCCAGCAGCTTGGACAGTCAGTATGGCTACACCTTC
>NA|NA|TRBV6-5|TRBJ1-5
CASSYSIIAGPQHF
TGTGCCAGCAGTTACTCGATTATCGCGGGGCCCCAGCATTTT
>NA|NA|TRBV5-8|TRBJ2-1
CASSFFNEQFF
TGTGCCAGCAGCTTCTTCAATGAGCAGTTCTTC
>TRBD1|once|TRBV5-1|TRBJ1-4
CASSSQGANEKLFF
TGCGCCAGCAGCTCGCAGGGGGCTAATGAAAAACTGTTTTTT
>TRBD1|NA|TRBV28|TRBJ1-5
CASSRGTGPFQPQHF
TGTGCCAGCAGCAGGGGGACAGGGCCTTTTCAGCCCCAGCATTTT
>TRBD2|NA|TRBV6-6|TRBJ2-2
CASSLAGANTGELFF
TGTGCCAGCAGTTTAGCGGGGGCGAACACCGGGGAGCTGTTTTTT
>TRBD2|NA|TRBV5-6|TRBJ2-5
CASSWGIAGQETQYF
TGTGCCAGCAGCTGGGGGATAGCGGGGCAAGAGACCCAGTACTTC
>NA|few|TRBV24-1|TRBJ2-5
CATSDSTGYQETQYF
TGTGCCACCAGTGATTCGACAGGATACCAAGAGACCCAGTACTTC
>TRBD1|NA|TRBV30|TRBJ1-6
CAWSAGTVNSPLHF
TGTGCCTGGAGTGCCGGGACAGTTAATTCACCCCTCCACTTT
>TRBD1|once|TRBV4-1|TRBJ1-5
CASSQADRGPNQPQHF
TGCGCCAGCAGCCAAGCGGACAGGGGGCCCAATCAGCCCCAGCATTTT
>NA|NA|TRBV28|TRBJ1-3
CASSSSGTGNTIYF
TGTGCCAGCAGTTCTTCCGGGACAGGAAACACCATATATTTT
>TRBD1|NA|TRBV28|TRBJ1-6
CASSLFWTGTEYNSPLHF
TGTGCCAGCAGTTTATTCTGGACAGGAACCGAGTATAATTCACCCCTCCACTTT
>TRBD1|once|TRBV7-9|TRBJ1-6
CASTALRDRDLYSPLHF
TGTGCCAGCACCGCACTCCGGGACAGGGACCTTTATTCACCCCTCCACTTT
>NA|once|TRBV7-9|TRBJ1-1
CASSLRLGGPNTEAFF
TGTGCCAGCAGCTTACGGTTAGGAGGGCCGAACACTGAAGCTTTCTTT
>NA|NA|TRBV11-2|TRBJ2-1
CASSRTRGWSYNEQFF
TGTGCCAGCAGTCGGACTAGGGGGTGGTCCTACAATGAGCAGTTCTTC
>NA|few|TRBV5-6|TRBJ2-7
CASSRGSYEQYF
TGTGCCAGCAGCCGCGGGTCCTACGAGCAGTACTTC
>NA|NA|TRBV6-5|TRBJ1-5
CASSFGGGSGPQHF
TGTGCCAGCAGTTTTGGTGGGGGCTCCGGGCCCCAGCATTTT
>TRBD1|NA|TRBV7-2|TRBJ1-2
CASSLDVGTGGTNYGYTF
TGTGCCAGCAGCTTAGACGTTGGGACAGGGGGGACTAACTATGGCTACACCTTC
>TRBD1|few|TRBV28|TRBJ1-4
CASSPQTGVSEKLFF
TGTGCCAGCAGTCCTCAGACAGGGGTGAGCGAAAAACTGTTTTTT
>NA|few|TRBV28|TRBJ1-5
CASSRTRQVRNQPQHF
TGTGCCAGCAGTCGCACACGACAGGTGAGGAATCAGCCCCAGCATTTT
>NA|NA|TRBV28|TRBJ1-2
CASSLTGYGYTF
TGTGCCAGCAGTTTAACCGGGTATGGCTACACCTTC